These T cell receptor beta chains were read from a single sample in a study of graft-versus-host responses after intestinal transplantation. The assay was immunoSEQ multiplex PCR, and TCRdb's table has in-frame clones only and misses some. The data show approximately 90,000 clones, around 80% seen once. No cognate antigen is known for these TCRs. The sequencing used unstimulated CD4+ T cells sorted from spleen or lymph node cells, collected before intestinal transplant. The receptors were sampled from a human donor who received an intestinal transplant. Both conserved end residues are part of each CDR3. D genes are given only for firm matches. Size is stated for part of the rows, as once, few or many counts, or as a class when the clone is expanded.

.	TRBV18	TRBJ2-5	TRBD1	TGTGCCAGCTCTCCCGGGACAGGGGCTTGGGAGACCCAGTACTTC	CASSPGTGAWETQYF
.	TRBV7-9	TRBJ2-1	TRBD2	TGTGCCAGCAGCTTAGAGAACCGCGGGGGGACCTACAATGAGCAGTTCTTC	CASSLENRGGTYNEQFF
.	TRBV7-2	TRBJ2-2	TRBD2	TGTGCCAGCAGCCCGGGGGGAGTAAACACCGGGGAGCTGTTTTTT	CASSPGGVNTGELFF
.	TRBV11-2	TRBJ2-1	TRBD2	TGTGCCAGCAGCCGCGGGACTAGGGTTACCAATGAGCAGTTCTTC	CASSRGTRVTNEQFF
.	TRBV6-5	TRBJ1-1	.	TGTGCCAGCAGTAGACAGATTAACACTGAAGCTTTCTTT	CASSRQINTEAFF
.	TRBV9	TRBJ2-2	TRBD2	TGTGCCAGCAGCGAGGGACTAGCGGGAGGGATTTTCGGGGAGCTGTTTTTT	CASSEGLAGGIFGELFF
.	TRBV5-6	TRBJ1-2	.	TGTGCCAGCAGCTTGCAAGGACATGACAGGTGGCGAGGTGGCTACACCTTC	CASSLQGHDRWRGGYTF
.	TRBV4-1	TRBJ2-5	TRBD1	TGCGCCAGCAGCAACCAGGGGGCGAAGAGGGAGACCCAGTACTTC	CASSNQGAKRETQYF
.	TRBV6-5	TRBJ2-5	.	TGTGCCAGCACCTACCGACTAGACCCACAAGAGACCCAGTACTTC	CASTYRLDPQETQYF
.	TRBV5-6	TRBJ2-7	.	TGTGCCAGCAGCTTGGGGCTAGCGTCCTACGAGCAGTACTTC	CASSLGLASYEQYF
.	TRBV28	TRBJ2-2	TRBD2	TGTGCCAGCACACCGCCGGGGCTAGCGGGAGGAGCGGGGACCGGGGAGCTGTTTTTT	CASTPPGLAGGAGTGELFF
.	TRBV5-1	TRBJ2-2	TRBD1	TGCGCCAGCACCCTGGGACAGGGGGCGGTTGCCGGGGAGCTGTTTTTT	CASTLGQGAVAGELFF
once	TRBV5-1	TRBJ2-3	.	TGCGCCAGCAGCGTGGGAGGCACACGGGGGGCCCGCACAGATACGCAGTATTTT	CASSVGGTRGARTDTQYF
.	TRBV5-1	TRBJ1-1	TRBD1	TGCGCCAGCAGATCCGGGACAGGGGGCTTCACTGAAGCTTTCTTT	CASRSGTGGFTEAFF
.	TRBV9	TRBJ2-6	.	TGTGCCAGCAGCGCAGGAATTGGGGCCAACGTCCTGACTTTC	CASSAGIGANVLTF
.	TRBV10-3	TRBJ1-2	.	TGTGCCATCAGTGAGGCAGATCCGAGGGGCTACACCTTC	CAISEADPRGYTF
.	TRBV4-2	TRBJ2-3	.	TGTGCCAGCAGCCAAGATGCTACAGGGTCAGATACGCAGTATTTT	CASSQDATGSDTQYF
.	TRBV5-8	TRBJ1-1	TRBD1	TGTGCCAGCAGCCCATGGACAGGGGTGAACACTGAAGCTTTCTTT	CASSPWTGVNTEAFF
few	TRBV2	TRBJ2-7	.	TGTGCCAGCAGCACAGCCTACGAGCAGTACTTC	CASSTAYEQYF
few	TRBV28	TRBJ1-4	TRBD1	TGTGCCAGCAGCACAGGGGGCGCAACTAATGAAAAACTGTTTTTT	CASSTGGATNEKLFF
.	TRBV28	TRBJ1-2	TRBD1	TGTGCCAGCAGACCACAGGGGGCTTATGGCTACACCTTC	CASRPQGAYGYTF
.	TRBV28	TRBJ2-7	TRBD1	TGTGCCCATGGGACAGGCGCCACCTACGAGCAGTACTTC	CAHGTGATYEQYF
.	TRBV6-1	TRBJ1-5	.	TGTGCCAGCAGTGAAGCGAACCCCAGGGTAAGTCAGCCCCAGCATTTT	CASSEANPRVSQPQHF
.	TRBV4-1	TRBJ2-4	TRBD2	TGCGCCAGCAGCCAAGGGGCACTAGCGGGGGGACTAGCCAAAAACATTCAGTACTTC	CASSQGALAGGLAKNIQYF
.	TRBV9	TRBJ1-3	.	TGTGCCAGCAGCCATCCGGTCCTCTCTGGAAACACCATATATTTT	CASSHPVLSGNTIYF
.	TRBV14	TRBJ1-2	.	TGTGCCAGCAGCGTCGACAGGAACTATGGCTACACCTTC	CASSVDRNYGYTF
.	TRBV2	TRBJ1-4	TRBD1	TGTGCCAGCAGTGTAGGGACAGGACGTGAAAAACTGTTTTTT	CASSVGTGREKLFF
.	TRBV2	TRBJ1-3	TRBD1	TGTGCCAGCAGGGACAGGGACGACTCTGGAAACACCATATATTTT	CASRDRDDSGNTIYF
.	TRBV18	TRBJ2-3	.	TGTGCCAGCTCCGCGACTAGGATGACAGATACGCAGTATTTT	CASSATRMTDTQYF
once	TRBV28	TRBJ2-1	TRBD2	TGTGCCAGCAGTCGGGCTAGCGGTTCCTACAATGAGCAGTTCTTC	CASSRASGSYNEQFF
.	TRBV2	TRBJ2-1	.	TGTGCCAGCAGTGAATTGAAGCTAAGGGGTTGGTTCTACAATGAGCAGTTCTTC	CASSELKLRGWFYNEQFF
.	TRBV5-1	TRBJ2-3	TRBD2	TGCGCCACCCAAGATAGCGGGAGTTCCGATACGCAGTATTTT	CATQDSGSSDTQYF
.	TRBV5-1	TRBJ2-2	TRBD2	TGCGCCAGCAGCCAGAGGCCAGCGGGAGAAGGGGAGCTGTTTTTT	CASSQRPAGEGELFF
.	TRBV10-3	TRBJ2-1	.	TGTGCCATCAGTGAGTCGACGGGGAATGAGCAGTTCTTC	CAISESTGNEQFF
once	TRBV7-2	TRBJ1-5	.	TGTGCCAGCAGTCCCCCGGGGGGTCCTGTTCAGCCCCAGCATTTT	CASSPPGGPVQPQHF
.	TRBV28	TRBJ1-3	TRBD1	TGTGCCAGCAGTTTTCGGTCAGGGGGTGGAAACACCATATATTTT	CASSFRSGGGNTIYF
.	TRBV6-5	TRBJ1-2	.	TGTGCCAGCAGTCCCGCCTCGACAGGAGAATATGGCTACACCTTC	CASSPASTGEYGYTF
.	TRBV6-1	TRBJ1-2	.	TGTGCCAGCAGTGCCGGGATCTATGGCTACACCTTC	CASSAGIYGYTF
.	TRBV10-2	TRBJ1-3	.	TGCGCCAGCTCGAGGGTTGGAAACACCATATATTTT	CASSRVGNTIYF
.	TRBV7-9	TRBJ1-1	.	TGTGCCAGCAGCTCACAGGGCGTCACTGAAGCTTTCTTT	CASSSQGVTEAFF
.	TRBV4-1	TRBJ2-1	TRBD2	TGCGCCAGCAGCGCAAGGGGCCAGAGACTAGCGGGAGGGCGGGGATCCTACAATGAGCAGTTCTTC	CASSARGQRLAGGRGSYNEQFF
.	TRBV2	TRBJ2-3	.	TGTGCCAGCAGTCTAGGCGTGGCGGATACGCAGTATTTT	CASSLGVADTQYF
.	TRBV7-2	TRBJ2-2	.	TGTGCCGGGCTGGAGGGGCGAAGCGGGGAGCTGTTTTTT	CAGLEGRSGELFF
.	TRBV14	TRBJ2-2	.	TGTGCCAGCAGCGGCCGGGCCAGGGGCACCGGGGAGCTGTTTTTT	CASSGRARGTGELFF
.	TRBV5-5	TRBJ1-4	TRBD1	TGTGCCAGCAGCCCCGCCGGGACAGGGTCTGGGTCACGGGAAAAACTGTTTTTT	CASSPAGTGSGSREKLFF
.	TRBV13	TRBJ2-3	.	TGTGCCAGCAGTCAAAAGGGGCTGGGAGATACGCAGTATTTT	CASSQKGLGDTQYF
once	TRBV11-2	TRBJ2-7	.	TGTGCCAGCAGACGTTGGGGCGGGGCCAGCCCCTACGAGCAGTACTTC	CASRRWGGASPYEQYF
.	TRBV5-1	TRBJ2-3	.	TGCGCCAGCAGCTTGGTTCGGGTGGACACAGATACGCAGTATTTT	CASSLVRVDTDTQYF